The 2 T cell receptor beta chains listed next were all sequenced from one sample in a study of blood T cell repertoires in COVID-19. Assay used: immunoSEQ multiplex PCR; TCRdb lists only in-frame clones, some missing. Of 110,000 or so clones in the sample, 75% to 85% are singletons; the top ten hold 8.5% to 9.5%. Sequenced material: peripheral blood. The receptors come from a woman aged 70-85 years with acute or convalescent COVID-19.

The J gene is TRBJ1-2, the V gene TRBV19; D remains unclear. The CDR3 is 13 residues long. The V end was cut by 7 bases, the J end by 5 bases, with 14 bases between. Germline CDR1 LNHDA, CDR2 SQIVND (reference sequence). CDR3 amino acids: CASKRRAAYGYTF. The CDR3 nucleotides read TGTGCCAGTAAAAGGAGAGCGGCTTATGGCTACACCTTC.

The genes are TRBV7-2 and TRBJ2-7; 10 positions agree with TRBD2. V was pared by 0 bases and J by 2 bases, with 4 bases of the junction left unmatched. The germline V gene has CDR1 SGHTA and CDR2 FQGNSA. The CDR3 length is 16 residues. The CDR3 nucleotides read TGTGCCAGCAGCTTAGCAATAGCGGGAGGAACCTACGAGCAGTACTTC. It specifies CASSLAIAGGTYEQYF. Full variable domain (missing parts from reference TRBV7-2 and TRBJ2-7): GAGVSQSPSNKVTEKGKDVELRCDPISGHTALYWYRQSLGQGLEFLIYFQGNSAPDKSGLPSDRFSAERTGGSVSTLTIQRTQQEDSAVYLCASSLAIAGGTYEQYFGPGTRLTVT.